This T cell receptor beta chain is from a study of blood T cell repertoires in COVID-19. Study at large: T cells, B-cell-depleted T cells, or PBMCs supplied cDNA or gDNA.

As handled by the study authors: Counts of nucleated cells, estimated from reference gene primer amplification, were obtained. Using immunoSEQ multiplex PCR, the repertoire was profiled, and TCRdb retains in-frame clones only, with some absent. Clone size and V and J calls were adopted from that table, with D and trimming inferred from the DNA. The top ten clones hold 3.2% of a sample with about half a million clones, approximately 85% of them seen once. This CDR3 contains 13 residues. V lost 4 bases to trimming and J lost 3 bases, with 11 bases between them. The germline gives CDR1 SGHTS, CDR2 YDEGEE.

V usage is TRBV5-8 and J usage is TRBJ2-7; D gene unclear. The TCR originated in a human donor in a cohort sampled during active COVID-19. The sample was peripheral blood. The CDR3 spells CASSLTPFYEQYF. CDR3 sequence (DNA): TGTGCCAGCAGCCTGACACCTTTCTACGAGCAGTACTTC.